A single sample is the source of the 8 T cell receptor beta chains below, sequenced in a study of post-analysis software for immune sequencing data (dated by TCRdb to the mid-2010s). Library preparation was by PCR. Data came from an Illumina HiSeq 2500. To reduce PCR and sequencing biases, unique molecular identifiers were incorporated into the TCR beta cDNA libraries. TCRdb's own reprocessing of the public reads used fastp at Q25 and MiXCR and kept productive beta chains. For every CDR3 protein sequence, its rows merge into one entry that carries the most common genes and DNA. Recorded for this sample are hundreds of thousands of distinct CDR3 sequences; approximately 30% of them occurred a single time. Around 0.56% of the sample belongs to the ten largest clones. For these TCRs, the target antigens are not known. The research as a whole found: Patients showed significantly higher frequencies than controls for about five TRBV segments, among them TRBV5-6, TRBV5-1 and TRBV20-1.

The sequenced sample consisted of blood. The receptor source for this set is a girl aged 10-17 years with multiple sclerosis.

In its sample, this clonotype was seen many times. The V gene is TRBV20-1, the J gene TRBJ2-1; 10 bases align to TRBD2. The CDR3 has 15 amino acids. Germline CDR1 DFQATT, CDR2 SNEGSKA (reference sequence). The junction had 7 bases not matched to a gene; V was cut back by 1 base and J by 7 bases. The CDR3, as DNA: TGCAGTGCTAGAGCTGCGACTAGCGGGCATAATGAGCAGTTCTTC. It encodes CSARAATSGHNEQFF.

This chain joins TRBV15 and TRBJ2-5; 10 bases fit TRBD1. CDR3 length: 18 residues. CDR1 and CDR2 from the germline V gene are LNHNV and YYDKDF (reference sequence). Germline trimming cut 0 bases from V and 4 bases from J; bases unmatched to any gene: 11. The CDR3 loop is CATSRDPAGQGISETQYF. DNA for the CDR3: TGTGCCACCAGCAGAGATCCGGCGGGACAGGGGATTTCAGAGACCCAGTACTTC.

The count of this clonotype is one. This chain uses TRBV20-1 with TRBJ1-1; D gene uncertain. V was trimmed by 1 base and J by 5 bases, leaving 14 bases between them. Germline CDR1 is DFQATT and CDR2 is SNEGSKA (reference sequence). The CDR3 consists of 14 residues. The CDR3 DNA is TGCAGTGCTAGAGCTCCCAAGGATGGAACTGAAGCTTTCTTT. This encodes CSARAPKDGTEAFF.

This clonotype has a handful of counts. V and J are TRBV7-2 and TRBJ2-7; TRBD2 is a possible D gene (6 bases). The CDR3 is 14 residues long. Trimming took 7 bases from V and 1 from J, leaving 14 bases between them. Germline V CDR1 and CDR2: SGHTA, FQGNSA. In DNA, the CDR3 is TGTGCCAGCACCGCGGGGTCGGGGTCCTACGAGCAGTACTTC. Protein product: CASTAGSGSYEQYF.

The DNA of the CDR3 is TGTGCCAGCACAATGACAGGGACTGAAGCTTTCTTT. Translation gives CASTMTGTEAFF. V is TRBV12-3 or TRBV12-4 and J is TRBJ1-1; 7 positions agree with TRBD1. The length of the CDR3 is 12 residues. Unmatched junction bases numbered 4, after V lost 7 bases and J lost 5 bases.

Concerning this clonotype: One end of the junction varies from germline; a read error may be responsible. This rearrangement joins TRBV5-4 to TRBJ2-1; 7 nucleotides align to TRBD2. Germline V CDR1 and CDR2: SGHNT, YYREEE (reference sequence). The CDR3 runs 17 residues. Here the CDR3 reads CTSSRTLLASSYNEQFF. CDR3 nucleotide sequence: TGTACCAGCAGCCGGACCTTACTAGCGTCCTCCTACAATGAGCAGTTCTTC.

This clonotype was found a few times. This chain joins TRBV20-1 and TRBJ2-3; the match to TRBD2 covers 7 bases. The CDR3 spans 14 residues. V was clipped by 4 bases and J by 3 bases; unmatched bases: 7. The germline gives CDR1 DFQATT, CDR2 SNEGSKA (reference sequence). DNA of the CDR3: TGCAGTGCTAAATCCGGGGGAGGGACAGATACGCAGTATTTT. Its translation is CSAKSGGGTDTQYF.

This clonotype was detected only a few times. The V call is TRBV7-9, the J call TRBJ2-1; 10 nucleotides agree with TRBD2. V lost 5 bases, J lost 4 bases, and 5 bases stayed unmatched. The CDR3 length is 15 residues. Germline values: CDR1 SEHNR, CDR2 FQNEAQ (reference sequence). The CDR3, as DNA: TGTGCCAGCAGCCTCACTAGCGGGGAATACAATGAGCAGTTCTTC. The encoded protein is CASSLTSGEYNEQFF.